These 5 T cell receptor beta chains came from one sample sequenced in a study of T-cell reconstitution after alpha-beta-depleted transplantation in children. It was with unique molecular identifiers that the TCRbeta library was prepared. Each CDR3 protein gets one entry after TCRdb re-called the PCR reads with MiXCR. The sample has roughly 340,000 distinct CDR3 sequences; about 17% are singletons. This sample comprised PBMCs, mostly from graft donor cells, obtained 360 days after TCRalphabeta/CD19-depleted stem cell transplant. These receptor sequences come from a male patient aged 2-9 years who had a stem cell transplant for acute lymphoblastic leukemia, so the T cells may come from the graft donor.

This clonotype was observed at least ten times. The rearrangement links TRBV29-1 to TRBJ2-5; D might be TRBD2 (7 bases). The V end lost 7 bases, the J end lost 3 bases, and 12 bases lay between the germline ends. CDR1 is SQVTM, CDR2 ANQGSEA, per germline. The CDR3 length is 12 residues. CDR3 DNA: TGCAGCGGGGGGCTAGCGGAAGAGACCCAGTACTTC. Translating gives CSGGLAEETQYF. Full variable domain (outside the CDR3, taken from reference TRBV29-1 and TRBJ2-5): SAVISQKPSRDICQRGTSLTIQCQVDSQVTMMFWYRQQPGQSLTLIATANQGSEATYESGFVIDKFPISRPNLTFSTLTVSNMSPEDSSIYLCSGGLAEETQYFGPGTRLLVL.

This clonotype was detected a few times. The chain recombines TRBV7-6 with TRBJ2-1; 11 nucleotides line up with TRBD2. The CDR3 is 18 residues long. The germline CDR1 and CDR2 sequences are SGHVS and FNYEAQ. Trimming cost V 0 bases and J 2 bases; bases outside gene matches: 6. The CDR3: CASSLAPLAGAAYNEQFF. CDR3 nucleotides: TGTGCCAGCAGCTTAGCACCACTAGCGGGAGCAGCCTACAATGAGCAGTTCTTC.

There are a few counts of this clonotype. CDR3 nucleotide sequence: TGTGCCAGCAGCCTGGATGGGACTAGCGGGAGGGGTGAGCAGTTCTTC. Its protein is CASSLDGTSGRGEQFF. The J gene is TRBJ2-1, the V gene TRBV7-6; the match to TRBD2 covers 16 bases. This CDR3 region has 16 residues. Per the germline V gene, CDR1 is SGHVS and CDR2 is FNYEAQ. Trimming removed 5 bases from V and 9 bases from J; junction bases left unmatched: 7.

The V and J genes are TRBV14 and TRBJ1-6, with a tentative D call TRBD1 (5 bases). The CDR3 is 14 residues long. CDR1 is SGHDN, CDR2 FVKESK, per germline. The V end lost 2 bases, the J end lost 10 bases, and 12 bases lay between the germline ends. The CDR3 is CASSQLKGRSPLHF. DNA for the CDR3: TGTGCCAGCAGCCAACTAAAGGGGCGCTCACCCCTCCACTTT.

This clonotype was seen a few times. The chain is built from TRBV20-1 and TRBJ2-7, with D possibly TRBD2 on 6 matching bases. This CDR3 comprises 13 residues. Deletions cut 3 bases from V and 5 bases from J, with 14 bases between. Germline CDR1 and CDR2: DFQATT and SNEGSKA (reference sequence). This CDR3 reads CSASRLASDEQYF. The DNA for the CDR3 is TGCAGTGCTAGTAGGCTAGCTAGCGACGAGCAGTACTTC.